This TCR beta chain came from a study of blood T cell repertoires in COVID-19. Produced via immunoSEQ multiplex PCR; TCRdb's table is partial and in-frame only. The sample has roughly 360,000 clones, over 75% seen once. Trimming pared 1 base from V and 6 bases from J, leaving 12 bases between. The CDR3 totals 14 residues. Germline V gives CDR1 LGHDT, CDR2 YNNKEL (reference sequence). The sample comprised PBMCs or T cells enriched from blood (not recorded which). The sequence derives from a man younger than 40 who had recovered from COVID-19. This chain uses TRBV3-1 (or the pseudogene TRBV3-2) with TRBJ1-2; a weak D match, TRBD1 (5 bases). This CDR3 reads CASSQVLTGDGYTF. DNA of the CDR3: TGTGCCAGCAGCCAAGTTCTGACGGGGGATGGCTACACCTTC.